This entry lists 16 T cell receptor beta chains sequenced from one sample in a study of T-cell reconstitution after alpha-beta-depleted transplantation in children. A TCRbeta library incorporating unique molecular identifiers was prepared. TCRdb analysed the PCR reads with MiXCR anew, one entry per CDR3 protein. The data hold about 980,000 distinct CDR3 sequences, with around 30% observed a single time. The material was PBMCs, mostly from graft donor cells, obtained 360 days after TCRalphabeta/CD19-depleted stem cell transplant. The receptors were sampled from a boy under two years old who had a stem cell transplant for SCID, so the T cells may come from the graft donor.

This sequence joins TRBV11-2 and TRBJ2-3, with TRBD1 identical over 9 bases. J gave up 4 bases and V 5 bases, and 10 bases lay outside the gene matches. This CDR3 has 16 amino acids. CDR1 and CDR2 (germline): SGHAT, FQNNGV. The CDR3: CASSPTGTGSADTQYF. For the CDR3, the DNA is TGTGCCAGCAGCCCCACCGGGACAGGGAGCGCAGATACGCAGTATTTT.

This clonotype was detected only a few times. This rearrangement joins TRBV5-1 to TRBJ1-1, with D maybe TRBD1 (6 bases). The CDR3 contains 15 residues. The ends were cut back, 0 bases at V and 4 bases at J, with 13 bases in the middle. CDR1 is SGHRS and CDR2 is YFSETQ in the germline V gene. The DNA for the CDR3 is TGCGCCAGCAGCTTGGCCGCAGGGGATCTCACTGAAGCTTTCTTT. As protein: CASSLAAGDLTEAFF.

V gene TRBV3-1 combines with J gene TRBJ1-1; TRBD1 is a possible D gene (5 bases). The V end was cut by 1 base, the J end by 0 bases, with 15 bases between. Germline V gene sequence: CDR1 LGHDT, CDR2 YNNKEL (reference sequence). The CDR3 is 17 residues long. The CDR3 protein is CASSQGLGGRMNTEAFF. DNA for the CDR3: TGTGCCAGCAGCCAAGGACTTGGGGGTCGGATGAACACTGAAGCTTTCTTT.

The chain uses TRBV7-9 and TRBJ1-3; no definite D call. CDR1 is SEHNR, CDR2 FQNEAQ, per germline (reference sequence). Trimming removed 5 bases from V and 3 bases from J, with 14 bases in between. CDR3 length equals 15 residues. CDR3 amino acids: CASSKSVGVGNTIYF. The CDR3 nucleotides read TGTGCCAGCAGCAAAAGTGTTGGGGTTGGAAACACCATATATTTT.

This clonotype was counted many times. The genes are TRBV20-1 and TRBJ1-4, with no clear D. The CDR3 extends over 15 amino acids. The germline CDR1 and CDR2 sequences are DFQATT and SNEGSKA (reference sequence). Trimming took off 2 bases at V and 4 bases at J, with 14 bases between the two ends. The CDR3 DNA reads TGCAGTGCTAGACCGTTCGGACGGCATAATGAAAAACTGTTTTTT. This codes for CSARPFGRHNEKLFF.

This clonotype has a single count. V is TRBV7-2 and J is TRBJ2-1, with D possibly being TRBD1 (6 bases). The germline CDR1 and CDR2 sequences are SGHTA and FQGNSA. The V and J ends lost 3 bases and 0 bases respectively, with 21 bases between them. This CDR3 has 19 residues. CDR3 sequence (DNA): TGTGCCAGCAGCTTGCGAACTGGGAAGGGGGTGGCCTCCTACAATGAGCAGTTCTTC. It encodes CASSLRTGKGVASYNEQFF.

This clonotype was seen ten or more times. This chain joins TRBV19 and TRBJ2-7, with 10 bases matching TRBD1. The germline V gene encodes CDR1 LNHDA and CDR2 SQIVND (reference sequence). The V and J ends lost 6 bases and 3 bases, in that order; junction bases with no gene match: 8. This CDR3 contains 15 residues. CDR3 DNA: TGTGCCAGTAGCGTTTACTGGACAGGGGGCTACGAGCAGTACTTC. This encodes CASSVYWTGGYEQYF.

This clonotype was seen a few times. The rearrangement joins TRBV7-6 to TRBJ2-3, with TRBD1 matching 7 bases. The CDR3 runs to 17 residues. Per germline, CDR1 SGHVS and CDR2 FNYEAQ. After removal of 5 bases from V and 2 bases from J, the junction contained 13 bases not matched to a gene. CDR3 coding DNA: TGTGCCAGCAGCCCTCTTCACGGGACAGAGATCACAGATACGCAGTATTTT. Residues: CASSPLHGTEITDTQYF.

This clonotype was seen only a few times. The V call is TRBV2, the J call TRBJ1-5, with D maybe TRBD1 (5 bases). This CDR3 is built from 15 residues. Germline CDR1 and CDR2: SNHLY and FYNNEI. The germline V and J ends were trimmed by 5 bases and 0 bases, with 11 bases remaining between them. The CDR3 DNA follows: TGTGCCAGCAGTATGAGGGGCAATAGCAATCAGCCCCAGCATTTT. Protein product: CASSMRGNSNQPQHF.

V is TRBV10-3 and J is TRBJ1-1; D is uncertain. The V end lost 6 bases, the J end lost 1 base, and 12 bases lay between the germline ends. The CDR3 loop spans 14 amino acids. Germline loops: CDR1 ENHRY, CDR2 SYGVKD. The CDR3: CAIRTSGGNTEAFF. The CDR3 bases are TGTGCCATCAGGACGAGTGGAGGGAACACTGAAGCTTTCTTT.

The chain couples TRBV7-2 to TRBJ2-7; 7 nucleotides match TRBD1. J was trimmed by 4 bases and V by 4 bases; bases with no gene match: 7. The CDR3 sequence is 14 residues long. Germline-derived CDR1 and CDR2 are SGHTA and FQGNSA. Here the CDR3 DNA reads TGTGCCAGCAGCTATAAAGAACAGGGGTACGAGCAGTACTTC. This gives the protein CASSYKEQGYEQYF.

This clonotype turned up a few times. This chain uses TRBV15 with TRBJ1-1; no clear D gene. Between the trimmed V and J ends, which lost 1 base and 5 bases, there was a span of 8 bases. Germline lookup yields CDR1 LNHNV and CDR2 YYDKDF (reference sequence). There are 13 residues in the CDR3. The DNA for the CDR3 is TGTGCCACCAGCAGAGTGCGTATGACTGAAGCTTTCTTT. It yields the protein CATSRVRMTEAFF.

The table lists this clonotype with a few counts. V usage is TRBV5-1 and J usage is TRBJ2-3, with D unresolved. Trimming took off 0 bases at V and 4 bases at J, with 9 bases between the two ends. This CDR3 comprises 14 residues. Germline lookup yields CDR1 SGHRS and CDR2 YFSETQ. CDR3 region: CASSLGRVADTQYF. As DNA, the CDR3 is TGCGCCAGCAGCTTGGGACGGGTCGCAGATACGCAGTATTTT.

The J gene is TRBJ2-4, the V gene TRBV20-1, with D maybe TRBD1 (6 bases). Germline V gene sequence: CDR1 DFQATT, CDR2 SNEGSKA (reference sequence). The CDR3 consists of 19 residues. Trimming cost V 4 bases and J 1 base, with 26 bases left between them. The CDR3 DNA is TGCAGTGCTACATGGTCGGCACAGGGAGCGGTAGAGGCCAAAAACATTCAGTACTTC. Encoded protein: CSATWSAQGAVEAKNIQYF.

The J gene is TRBJ1-1, the V gene TRBV15; D is unclear. Germline V gene sequence: CDR1 LNHNV, CDR2 YYDKDF (reference sequence). V gave up 9 bases and J gave up 1 base, with 21 bases separating them. There are 16 residues in the CDR3. DNA of the CDR3: TGTGCCACTGGTCCCGAAGGACGCCTGGAGAACACTGAAGCTTTCTTT. The encoded protein is CATGPEGRLENTEAFF.

This clonotype occurred a few times. The rearrangement links TRBV12-3 or TRBV12-4 to TRBJ2-1; D is tentatively TRBD1 or TRBD2 (5 bases each). The CDR3 length is 15 residues. V was trimmed by 6 bases and J by 0 bases, leaving 12 bases between them. The CDR3 loop is CASRRRGTSYNEQFF. As DNA, the CDR3 is TGTGCCAGCAGACGGAGAGGGACCTCCTACAATGAGCAGTTCTTC.